One T cell receptor beta chain is described in this entry. The entry originates in a study of PD-1 blockade in mismatch repair-deficient tumors. At the level of the study: All were previously treated, progressing patients with approximately 11 mismatch repair-deficient cancer types.

Mismatch repair deficiency was confirmed in all patients, by PCR or immunohistochemistry. A few pembrolizumab responders had their TCRs sequenced. The length of the CDR3 is 14 residues. V lost 8 bases to trimming and J lost 3 bases; unmatched junction nucleotides: 9. CDR1 is SNHLY and CDR2 is FYNNEI in the germline V gene. Generated by immunoSEQ multiplex PCR, the TCRdb table keeps only in-frame clones and is missing some. This sample yields over 100,000 clones, of which roughly 80% are seen a single time; around 4.7% belongs to the top ten. This TCR was recovered from an adult with mismatch repair-deficient cancer. The chain uses TRBV2 and TRBJ2-7; 8 bases align to TRBD2. The specimen was peripheral blood, collected approximately 64 weeks after starting pembrolizumab. The CDR3 here is CASQWGTSVYEQYF. The CDR3, as DNA: TGTGCCAGCCAATGGGGGACTAGTGTCTACGAGCAGTACTTC.